This T cell receptor beta chain was sequenced in a study of T cell clones after liver transplantation. The wider study: Immunosuppression withdrawal was tried within 2 years after liver transplantation in this trial. Three of the eight recipients were HCV-positive; the rest had non-autoimmune, non-viral transplant indications.

The repertoire was sequenced with immunoSEQ multiplex PCR; TCRdb's copy has only in-frame clones and lacks some. The repertoire holds 98,000 or so clones, with around 83% as singletons. This clone was recorded only once. In germline, CDR1 is SGHRS, CDR2 YFSETQ. The CDR3 is 15 amino acids. Between the trimmed V and J ends, which lost 0 bases and 0 bases, there was a span of 8 bases. The origin of this receptor is a human donor who received a liver transplant. This chain joins TRBV5-1 and TRBJ2-3, with D hard to call. The source was CD4+ T cells from blood, collected before liver transplant. Here the CDR3 DNA reads TGCGCCAGCAGCTTGGGAGCCCCTAGCACAGATACGCAGTATTTT. It is translated as CASSLGAPSTDTQYF. Full variable domain (rest looked up from reference TRBV5-1 and TRBJ2-3): KAGVTQTPRYLIKTRGQQVTLSCSPISGHRSVSWYQQTPGQGLQFLFEYFSETQRNKGNFPGRFSGRQFSNSRSEMNVSTLELGDSALYLCASSLGAPSTDTQYFGPGTRLTVL.